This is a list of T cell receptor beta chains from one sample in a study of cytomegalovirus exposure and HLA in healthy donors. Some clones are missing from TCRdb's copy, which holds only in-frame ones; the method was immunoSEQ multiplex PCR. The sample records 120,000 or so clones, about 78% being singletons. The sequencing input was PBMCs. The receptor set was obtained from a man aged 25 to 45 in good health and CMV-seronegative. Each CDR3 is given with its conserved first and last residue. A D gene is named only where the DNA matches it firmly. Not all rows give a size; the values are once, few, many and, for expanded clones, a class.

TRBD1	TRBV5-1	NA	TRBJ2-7	CASSSAVTGTGDIYEQYF	TGCGCCAGCAGCTCGGCGGTAACCGGGACAGGGGATATATACGAGCAGTACTTC
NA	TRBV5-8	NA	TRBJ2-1	CASSLGQGYNEQFF	TGTGCCAGCAGCTTAGGGCAGGGGTACAATGAGCAGTTCTTC
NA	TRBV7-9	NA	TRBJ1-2	CSSSFPFQGFYGYTF	TGTTCCAGCAGCTTTCCGTTTCAGGGGTTCTATGGCTACACCTTC
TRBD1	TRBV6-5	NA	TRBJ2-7	CASIQDRAYEQYF	TGTGCCAGCATCCAGGACAGGGCCTACGAGCAGTACTTC
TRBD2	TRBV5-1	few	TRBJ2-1	CASSASGGAMNEQFF	TGCGCCAGCAGCGCGAGCGGGGGGGCCATGAATGAGCAGTTCTTC
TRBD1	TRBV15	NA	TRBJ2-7	CATSSPSTGGEQYF	TGTGCCACCAGCTCACCATCGACAGGGGGCGAGCAGTACTTC
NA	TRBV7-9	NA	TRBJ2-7	CASSLGNSYEQYF	TGTGCCAGCAGCCTAGGTAATTCCTACGAGCAGTACTTC
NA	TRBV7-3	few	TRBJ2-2	CASSLVGGQNTGELFF	TGTGCCAGCAGCTTAGTGGGGGGGCAGAACACCGGGGAGCTGTTTTTT
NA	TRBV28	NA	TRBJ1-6	CASSGLRRALGSPLHF	TGTGCCAGCAGCGGCTTAAGGAGGGCTTTAGGATCACCCCTCCACTTT
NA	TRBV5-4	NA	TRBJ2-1	CASKGGHEQFF	TGTGCCAGCAAAGGGGGTCATGAGCAGTTCTTC
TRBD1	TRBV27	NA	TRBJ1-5	CASRTGSPNQPQHF	TGTGCCAGCAGGACAGGGTCCCCCAATCAGCCCCAGCATTTT
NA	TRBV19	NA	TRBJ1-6	CASSMAPILGAPLHF	TGTGCCAGTAGTATGGCCCCGATACTAGGAGCACCCCTCCACTTT
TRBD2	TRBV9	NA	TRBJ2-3	CASSVGSGLVTDTQYF	TGTGCCAGCAGCGTAGGATCGGGACTAGTCACAGATACGCAGTATTTT
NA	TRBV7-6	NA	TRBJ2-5	CASSLRRGETQYF	TGTGCCAGCAGCCTCCGTAGAGGGGAGACCCAGTACTTC
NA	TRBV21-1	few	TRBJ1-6	CASSKARGTGWVSPLHF	TGTGCCAGCAGCAAAGCGAGGGGGACAGGGTGGGTGTCACCCCTCCACTTT
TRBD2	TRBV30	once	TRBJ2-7	CAWRSGGASYEQYF	TGTGCCTGGAGGAGCGGGGGGGCTTCCTACGAGCAGTACTTC
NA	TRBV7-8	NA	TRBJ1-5	CASSLGNGVRGNQPQHF	TGTGCCAGCAGCTTAGGAAACGGGGTTAGAGGCAATCAGCCCCAGCATTTT
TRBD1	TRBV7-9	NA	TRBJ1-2	CASSSRTGGNYGYTF	TGTGCCAGCAGCTCCCGGACAGGGGGTAACTATGGCTACACCTTC
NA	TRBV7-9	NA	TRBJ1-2	CSSSPLDMSNYGYTF	TGTTCCAGCAGCCCTTTGGACATGTCTAACTATGGCTACACCTTC
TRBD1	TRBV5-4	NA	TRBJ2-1	CASSRDRYNEQFF	TGTGCCAGCAGCCGGGACAGATACAATGAGCAGTTCTTC
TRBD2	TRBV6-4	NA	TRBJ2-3	CASSDRLAGGTDTQYF	TGTGCCAGCAGTGACCGGCTAGCGGGGGGCACAGATACGCAGTATTTT
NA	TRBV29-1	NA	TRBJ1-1	CSVEDGVGGEAFF	TGCAGCGTTGAAGATGGAGTAGGCGGTGAAGCTTTCTTT
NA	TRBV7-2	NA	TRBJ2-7	CASSPGAQGYEQYF	TGTGCCAGCAGCCCAGGGGCCCAGGGCTACGAGCAGTACTTC
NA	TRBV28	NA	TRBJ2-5	CASGIRVPETQYF	TGTGCCAGCGGGATCAGGGTCCCAGAGACCCAGTACTTC
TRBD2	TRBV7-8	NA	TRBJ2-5	CASSLRGDQETQYF	TGTGCCAGCAGCCTGCGGGGGGACCAAGAGACCCAGTACTTC
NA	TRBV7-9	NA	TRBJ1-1	CASSHRTPMNTEAFF	TGTGCCAGCAGCCACAGGACACCTATGAACACTGAAGCTTTCTTT
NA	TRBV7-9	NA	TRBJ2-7	CASSSEGGRYEQYF	TGTGCCAGCAGCTCCGAGGGGGGGCGATACGAGCAGTACTTC
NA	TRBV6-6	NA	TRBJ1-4	CASSYNREGPLFF	TGTGCCAGCAGTTACAACAGGGAAGGACCTCTGTTTTTT
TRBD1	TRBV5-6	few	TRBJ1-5	CASSLDRGNSNQPQHF	TGTGCCAGCAGCCTTGACAGGGGGAATAGCAATCAGCCCCAGCATTTT
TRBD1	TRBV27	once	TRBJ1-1	CASRTGGNTEAFF	TGTGCCAGCAGGACAGGGGGGAACACTGAAGCTTTCTTT
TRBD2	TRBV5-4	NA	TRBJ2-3	CASSLGSGVSTDTQYF	TGTGCCAGCAGCTTGGGAAGCGGGGTAAGCACAGATACGCAGTATTTT
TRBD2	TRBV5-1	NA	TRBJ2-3	CASRPSGGAGDTQYF	TGCGCCAGCAGGCCCAGCGGGGGGGCAGGAGATACGCAGTATTTT
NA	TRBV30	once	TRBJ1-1	CAWYPGRSRYTEAFF	TGTGCCTGGTATCCAGGGCGATCCAGATACACTGAAGCTTTCTTT
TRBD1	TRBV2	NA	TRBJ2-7	CASTGTGMSYEQYF	TGTGCCAGCACCGGGACAGGGATGTCATACGAGCAGTACTTC
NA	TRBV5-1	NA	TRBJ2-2	CASSLVGRGELFF	TGCGCCAGCAGCTTGGTGGGGCGCGGGGAGCTGTTTTTT
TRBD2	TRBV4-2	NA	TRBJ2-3	CASSQRGLAGGADTQYF	TGTGCCAGCAGCCAGAGGGGACTAGCGGGGGGGGCAGATACGCAGTATTTT
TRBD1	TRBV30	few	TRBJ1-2	CAWSAQRYRGAYYGYTF	TGTGCCTGGAGTGCCCAACGATACAGGGGAGCCTACTATGGCTACACCTTC
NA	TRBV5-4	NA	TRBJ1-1	CASSFTLNTEAFF	TGTGCCAGCAGCTTCACATTGAACACTGAAGCTTTCTTT
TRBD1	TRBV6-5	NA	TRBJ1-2	CASSDRVWGYTF	TGTGCCAGCAGCGACAGGGTATGGGGCTACACCTTC
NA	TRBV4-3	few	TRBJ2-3	CASSQRGQAWGADTQYF	TGCGCCAGCAGCCAACGAGGACAGGCATGGGGGGCAGATACGCAGTATTTT
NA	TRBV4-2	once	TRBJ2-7	CASSARGEYEQYF	TGTGCCAGCAGCGCCCGAGGCGAATACGAGCAGTACTTC
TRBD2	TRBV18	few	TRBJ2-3	CASSPLVGLAGEGSPDTQYF	TGTGCCAGCTCACCACTTGTCGGACTAGCGGGGGAGGGGTCCCCAGATACGCAGTATTTT
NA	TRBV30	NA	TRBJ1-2	CACGTTNYGYTF	TGTGCCTGTGGGACAACTAACTATGGCTACACCTTC
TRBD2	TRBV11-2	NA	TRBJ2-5	CASSPTTGGAETQYF	TGTGCCAGCAGCCCTACAACGGGGGGTGCGGAGACCCAGTACTTC
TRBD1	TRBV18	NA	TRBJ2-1	CASSPNRAGGNEQFF	TGTGCCAGCTCACCAAACCGCGCAGGGGGCAATGAGCAGTTCTTC
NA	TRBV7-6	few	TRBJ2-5	CASSFTEETQYF	TGTGCCAGCAGCTTCACAGAAGAGACCCAGTACTTC